This T cell receptor beta chain was recovered during a study of regulatory T cells in long-lasting Graves disease. The study's findings and limits: Under persistent disease, TRBV28, TRBJ1-2 and TRBJ2-5 were used preferentially. Relative to new patients (approximately 1,000), persistent patients exhibited greater sharing of public clonotypes (approximately 2,500). A limited number of samples was an acknowledged limitation.

Assembly of TCR beta libraries relied on iRepertoire HTBI primers together with Arm-PCR of CDR3 regions. TCRdb re-called the multiplex PCR reads through MiXCR, storing one row per CDR3 protein. Among 300,000 to 450,000 distinct CDR3 sequences, around 16% were seen once, and the ten largest hold approximately 22%. The germline V gene has CDR1 DFQATT and CDR2 SNEGSKA (reference sequence). The V segment lost 5 bases and the J segment 1 base; nucleotides outside the gene matches: 5. CDR3 length: 14 residues. Documented time point: newly diagnosed GD, antithyroid drugs for less than 3 months. The authors made the TCR library using RNA they extracted from PBMCs. This clonotype appeared many times. Its matching antigen is unknown.

Sequenced material: peripheral blood mononuclear cells (PBMCs), taken at new diagnosis, from a patient treated with antithyroid drugs. This TCR came from a female donor with Graves disease. The rearrangement links TRBV20-1 to TRBJ2-3; 8 nucleotides match TRBD1. CDR3 DNA: TGCAGTGCTCAGCCGACAGGGGGCACAGATACGCAGTATTTT. This encodes CSAQPTGGTDTQYF.